Below, 10 T cell receptor beta chains from the same sample are listed, as sequenced in a study of human T cells and chemical hapten exposure (dated by TCRdb to the early 2020s). This specimen's time point label, per the study, means: patch test 1, 2 weeks after DPC sensitization. The treatment or condition label on this specimen signifies: therapeutic diphenylcyclopropenone sensitization with weekly scalp DPC. The library relied on RACE. This sample was sequenced with a NextSeq 500. In TCRdb, the public reads were trimmed at Q25 with fastp and aligned with MiXCR, with productive beta chains retained. When rows share a CDR3 protein, they turn into one entry using the most common DNA and genes. The sample table records some 340,000 distinct CDR3 sequences; roughly 6.9% of these occur just once. The ten largest clonotypes hold approximately 8.9% of the sample. The sequences come from whole blood, collected in connection with sensitization to the hapten diphenylcyclopropenone (DPC). The receptors come from a woman under 30 with alopecia areata. Some clones in this sample may be carry-over from other donors' samples.

The V and J genes are TRBV3-1 and TRBJ1-2; the match to TRBD1 covers 8 bases. J gave up 4 bases and V 6 bases, and 7 bases lay outside the gene matches. Per germline, CDR1 LGHDT and CDR2 YNNKEL (reference sequence). The CDR3 contains 14 residues. CDR3 residues: CASRDSTGAYGYTF. In DNA form, the CDR3 reads TGTGCCAGCAGGGATTCGACAGGGGCCTATGGCTACACCTTC.

The chain uses TRBV3-1 and TRBJ2-7; a weak D match, TRBD2 (7 bases). Per germline, CDR1 LGHDT and CDR2 YNNKEL (reference sequence). The CDR3 covers 14 residues. V was pared by 3 bases and J by 5 bases, with 14 bases between. The CDR3, as DNA: TGTGCCAGCAGCCAGTCGGGGGGCATGAACGAGCAGTACTTC. It translates to CASSQSGGMNEQYF.

This clonotype was seen many times. The J gene is TRBJ2-2, the V gene TRBV29-1; possible D gene TRBD1, 6 bases. The germline CDR1 and CDR2 sequences are SQVTM and ANQGSEA. V gave up 2 bases and J gave up 0 bases, with 7 bases separating them. The CDR3 is 14 residues long. CDR3: CSVERTANTGELFF. CDR3 nucleotides: TGCAGCGTTGAAAGGACAGCGAACACCGGGGAGCTGTTTTTT.

This clonotype was seen repeatedly, ten times or more. This chain joins TRBV4-2 and TRBJ2-1; TRBD2 agrees at 7 bases. The CDR3 runs 15 residues. Germline lookup yields CDR1 LGHNA and CDR2 YNFKEQ. J was trimmed by 4 bases and V by 4 bases; bases with no gene match: 7. CDR3 in amino acids: CASSPGLGGYNEQFF. The CDR3 DNA reads TGTGCCAGCAGCCCCGGACTAGGAGGTTACAATGAGCAGTTCTTC.

Only a few counts were recorded for this clonotype. This CDR3 is CASSASGGYTDTQYF. DNA of the CDR3: TGTGCCAGCAGCGCGAGCGGGGGATACACAGATACGCAGTATTTT. The V gene is TRBV9, the J gene TRBJ2-3; 8 bases agree with TRBD2. The CDR3 is made up of 15 amino acids. J was trimmed by 2 bases and V by 3 bases; bases with no gene match: 5. Germline-derived CDR1 and CDR2 are SGDLS and YYNGEE.

Ten or more counts support this clonotype. This sequence joins TRBV18 and TRBJ2-1; D may be TRBD1 (6 bases). The V gene lost 0 bases and the J gene lost 2 bases, with 11 bases spanning the gap. The length of the CDR3 is 16 residues. Germline V lookup: CDR1 KGHSH, CDR2 LQKENI. CDR3 bases: TGTGCCAGCTCACCACCTCGCAGGGGAACCTACAATGAGCAGTTCTTC. Amino acid sequence: CASSPPRRGTYNEQFF.

V is TRBV7-9 and J is TRBJ1-1, with 9 bases aligning to TRBD1. This CDR3 has 17 amino acids. Trimming cost V 3 bases and J 0 bases; bases outside gene matches: 8. CDR1 and CDR2 from the germline V gene are SEHNR and FQNEAQ (reference sequence). In DNA, the CDR3 is TGTGCCAGCAGCTTGGGGAACAGGGGGCCGCTGAACACTGAAGCTTTCTTT. Amino acid sequence: CASSLGNRGPLNTEAFF. Supplemented by reference TRBV7-9 and TRBJ1-1, the full variable domain reads DTGVSQNPRHKITKRGQNVTFRCDPISEHNRLYWYRQTLGQGPEFLTYFQNEAQLEKSRLLSDRFSAERPKGSFSTLEIQRTEQGDSAMYLCASSLGNRGPLNTEAFFGQGTRLTVV.

The genes are TRBV12-3 or TRBV12-4 and TRBJ2-2; the D gene is possibly TRBD2 (5 bases). Trimming cost V 9 bases and J 2 bases, with 22 bases left between them. This CDR3 region has 17 residues. The CDR3, as DNA: TGTGCCAGTTTTTTGCGGGTTGGCCTACTAAACACCGGGGAGCTGTTTTTT. This gives the protein CASFLRVGLLNTGELFF.

The chain links TRBV25-1 to TRBJ2-7; D remains unclear. The germline V and J ends were trimmed by 4 bases and 2 bases, with 9 bases remaining between them. Germline V gene data show CDR1 as MGHDK and CDR2 as SYGVNS. This CDR3 comprises 13 residues. DNA for the CDR3: TGTGCCAGCAGTGGGGCAAGTACCTACGAGCAGTACTTC. Translated: CASSGASTYEQYF.

The V gene is TRBV3-1, the J gene TRBJ2-1, with D hard to call. The length of the CDR3 is 15 residues. CDR1 is LGHDT and CDR2 is YNNKEL in the germline V gene (reference sequence). V gave up 6 bases and J gave up 6 bases, with 18 bases separating them. The CDR3 loop is CASRARGSQGNEQFF. DNA for the CDR3: TGTGCCAGCAGGGCGCGCGGCTCTCAAGGCAATGAGCAGTTCTTC.